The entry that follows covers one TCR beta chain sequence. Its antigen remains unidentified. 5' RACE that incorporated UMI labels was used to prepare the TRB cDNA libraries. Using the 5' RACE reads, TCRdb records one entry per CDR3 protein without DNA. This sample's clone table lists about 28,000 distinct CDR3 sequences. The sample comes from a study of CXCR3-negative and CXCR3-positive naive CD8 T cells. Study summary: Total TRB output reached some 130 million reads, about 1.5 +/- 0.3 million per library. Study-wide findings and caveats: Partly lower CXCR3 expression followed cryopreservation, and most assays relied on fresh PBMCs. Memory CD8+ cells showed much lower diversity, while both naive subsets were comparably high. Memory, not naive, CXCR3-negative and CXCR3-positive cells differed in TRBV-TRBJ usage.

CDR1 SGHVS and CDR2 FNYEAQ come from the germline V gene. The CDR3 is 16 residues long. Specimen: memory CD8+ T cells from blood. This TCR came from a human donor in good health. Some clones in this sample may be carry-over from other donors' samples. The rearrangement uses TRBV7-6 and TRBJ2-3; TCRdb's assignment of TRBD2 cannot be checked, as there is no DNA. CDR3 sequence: CASSGTGTSGRDTQYF.